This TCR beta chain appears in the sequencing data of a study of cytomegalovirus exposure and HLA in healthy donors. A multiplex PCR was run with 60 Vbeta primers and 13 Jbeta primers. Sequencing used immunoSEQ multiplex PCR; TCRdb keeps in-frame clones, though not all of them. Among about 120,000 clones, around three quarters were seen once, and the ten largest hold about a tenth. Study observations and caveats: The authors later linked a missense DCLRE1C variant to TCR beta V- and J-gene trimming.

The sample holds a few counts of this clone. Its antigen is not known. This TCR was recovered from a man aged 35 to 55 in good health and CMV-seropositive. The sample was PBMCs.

CDR3 bases: TGTGCCAGCAGTTACTCTCGGGATACGCAGTATTTT. Translating gives CASSYSRDTQYF. The V and J genes are TRBV6-6 and TRBJ2-3; D gene unclear. V lost 0 bases, J lost 6 bases, and 4 bases lay in between. CDR3 length equals 12 residues. From germline, CDR1 is MNHNY and CDR2 SVGAGI (reference sequence).